Following are 10 T cell receptor beta chains from one sample sequenced in a study of T cell repertoires in cytomegalovirus infection. Via MiXCR, TCRdb re-called the reads, giving one row per CDR3 protein. The profile shows approximately 770,000 distinct CDR3 sequences, 25% to 35% of them singletons. Their antigens are not known. Sequencing used cultured CD8+ T cells from PBMCs, obtained from culture after CMV antigen stimulation. Receptor source: a human donor in good health (CMV status not recorded). Some clones in this sample may be carry-over from other donors' samples.

The chain is built from TRBV19 and TRBJ2-1; D gene unclear. Germline CDR1 LNHDA, CDR2 SQIVND (reference sequence). This CDR3 is 15 amino acids long. V was trimmed by 6 bases and J by 7 bases, leaving 19 bases between them. CDR3: CASSIFIARANEQFF. The CDR3 DNA is TGTGCCAGTAGCATATTTATAGCAAGGGCGAATGAGCAGTTCTTC.

V gene TRBV7-3 combines with J gene TRBJ1-1; D not certain. Germline lookup yields CDR1 SGHTA and CDR2 FQGTGA. Trimming pared 7 bases from V and 1 base from J, leaving 22 bases between. CDR3 length equals 17 residues. CDR3 amino acids: CASNEPEGLQKNTEAFF. The CDR3, as DNA: TGTGCCAGCAATGAACCGGAGGGCCTCCAAAAGAACACTGAAGCTTTCTTT.

This clonotype was detected a few times. The J gene is TRBJ1-6, the V gene TRBV7-9; weak D call: TRBD1 (5 bases). The germline V and J ends were trimmed by 4 bases and 10 bases, with 20 bases remaining between them. The CDR3 runs to 16 residues. The germline CDR1 and CDR2 sequences are SEHNR and FQNEAQ (reference sequence). This CDR3 is CASSSPGQGVGSPLHF. The CDR3, as DNA: TGTGCCAGCAGCTCGCCCGGCCAGGGTGTTGGATCACCCCTCCACTTT.

This clonotype has more than one count but fewer than ten. This rearrangement joins TRBV20-1 to TRBJ2-7; 15 bases agree with TRBD2. The CDR3 extends over 19 amino acids. The junction had 10 bases not matched to a gene; V was cut back by 1 base and J by 0 bases. CDR1 and CDR2 from the germline V gene are DFQATT and SNEGSKA (reference sequence). The CDR3 sequence: CSARGRRTSGGGSSYEQYF. CDR3 DNA: TGCAGTGCTAGAGGTCGGCGGACTAGCGGGGGGGGAAGCTCCTACGAGCAGTACTTC.

This rearrangement joins TRBV12-5 to TRBJ2-7; no clear D gene. Per the germline V gene, CDR1 is LGHNT and CDR2 is FRNRAP. Between the trimmed V and J ends, which lost 5 bases and 4 bases, there was a span of 9 bases. The CDR3 runs 12 residues. CDR3 bases: TGTGCTAGTGGTAGCCAGGCGTACGAGCAGTACTTC. Translated, it gives CASGSQAYEQYF.

This clonotype was detected ten times or more. The genes are TRBV7-2 and TRBJ2-7; D might be TRBD2 (7 bases). V lost 2 bases, J lost 2 bases, and 13 bases lay in between. Looked up from germline, CDR1 is SGHTA and CDR2 is FQGNSA. This CDR3 spans 15 amino acids. For the CDR3, the DNA is TGTGCCAGCAGCTTATCGGGGGGCGACCCCTACGAGCAGTACGTC. Its translation is CASSLSGGDPYEQYV.

This clonotype was observed a few times. The genes are TRBV7-9 and TRBJ2-7, with no clear D. The CDR3 is made up of 15 amino acids. V shed 1 base and J shed 0 bases, with 10 bases lying between them. Germline loops: CDR1 SEHNR, CDR2 FQNEAQ (reference sequence). DNA of the CDR3: TGTGCCAGCAGCTTAGTCAGACACAGCTCCTACGAGCAGTACTTC. This sequence encodes CASSLVRHSSYEQYF.

The chain carries TRBV6-6 and TRBJ2-2; D call uncertain. Germline CDR1 reads MNHNY; CDR2 reads SVGAGI (reference sequence). CDR3 length: 12 amino acids. The V end lost 5 bases, the J end lost 6 bases, and 7 bases lay between the germline ends. The CDR3: CASSPAAGELFF. Here the CDR3 DNA reads TGTGCCAGCAGTCCCGCGGCCGGGGAGCTGTTTTTT.

This chain connects TRBV27 to TRBJ1-5, with D unresolved. The ends were cut back, 2 bases at V and 3 bases at J, with 8 bases in the middle. The CDR3 covers 14 residues. Germline loops: CDR1 MNHEY, CDR2 SMNVEV (reference sequence). The chain's CDR3 is CASSLARFNQPQHF. Written as DNA, the CDR3 is TGTGCCAGCAGTTTAGCCAGGTTCAATCAGCCCCAGCATTTT.

This clonotype was counted ten times or more. V gene TRBV12-3 or TRBV12-4 combines with J gene TRBJ2-5, with 12 nucleotides matching TRBD2. CDR3 length: 16 amino acids. Unmatched junction bases numbered 10, after V lost 6 bases and J lost 5 bases. CDR3 DNA sequence: TGTGCCAGCAGAAGAGGAACTAGCGGGGGGAGGGAGACCCAGTACTTC. Encoded protein: CASRRGTSGGRETQYF.